The 2 T cell receptor beta chains below come from one sample, sequenced in a study of PD-L1 blockade in urothelial cancer. Using immunoSEQ multiplex PCR, the repertoire was profiled, and TCRdb retains in-frame clones only, with some absent. This table holds approximately 51,000 clones, approximately 83% found once. The sample here was PBMCs, taken around atezolizumab (anti-PD-L1) treatment. The receptor source for this set is a man aged 55 to 70 with urothelial cancer.

The chain carries TRBV6-5 and TRBJ2-7; 9 bases fit TRBD1. The V gene's germline CDR1 is MNHEY and CDR2 SVGAGI. V lost 5 bases, J lost 4 bases, and 9 bases stayed unmatched. The CDR3 is made up of 15 amino acids. The CDR3 loop is CASSPAGTGRYEQYF. The CDR3 DNA reads as TGTGCCAGCAGTCCTGCCGGGACAGGGCGGTACGAGCAGTACTTC.

This rearrangement joins TRBV5-1 to TRBJ2-7; no definite D call. The V gene lost 1 base and the J gene lost 0 bases, with 23 bases spanning the gap. The CDR3 runs to 19 residues. Germline values: CDR1 SGHRS, CDR2 YFSETQ. CDR3 in amino acids: CASSLLGEPPKTGSYEQYF. In DNA form, the CDR3 reads TGCGCCAGCAGCTTGTTAGGTGAACCGCCCAAAACGGGCTCCTACGAGCAGTACTTC.